The source of this T cell receptor (beta chain) is a study of identical twins. V gave up 2 bases and J gave up 6 bases, with 5 bases separating them. This CDR3 contains 11 residues. Germline V gene lookup returns CDR1 SGHRS and CDR2 YFSETQ. TCRdb itself ran the 5' RACE reads through MiXCR, one entry per CDR3 protein. Altogether about 150,000 distinct CDR3 sequences are present, approximately 4% being singletons, with the ten largest covering 8.1%. This clonotype appeared many times. Its antigen is unknown. The study, taken as a whole, reports: Out-of-frame sharing of TCR alpha in monozygotic twins was underestimated by models. For zero-insertion analyses, partial confounding could come from invariant MAIT and iNKT cells. Out-of-frame alpha sequences shared by twins showed excess low generation probability.

The rearrangement joins TRBV5-1 to TRBJ1-1; no clear D. This receptor was identified in a man younger than 35 in good health. Sequences were obtained from memory T cells sorted from blood. The CDR3 region is CASSFSSEAFF. CDR3 DNA sequence: TGCGCCAGCAGCTTTTCGTCTGAAGCTTTCTTT.